This TCR beta chain stems from a study of T-cell reconstitution after alpha-beta-depleted transplantation in children. Points from the study as a whole: A year had passed since transplant, and T-cell counts and diversity by then came mostly from newly produced T cells. Several hundred expanded graft clones reportedly supplied alpha-beta T cells about two months after transplant. The origin of high day-60 TCRbeta diversity in some patients lay in surviving recipient T cells and thymic progenitors.

This clonotype has ten or more counts. The antigen is not known. The TCRbeta library incorporated unique molecular identifiers. TCRdb reanalysed the PCR reads using MiXCR and keeps one entry per CDR3 protein. The sample lists 300,000 to 350,000 distinct CDR3 sequences; approximately 23% were seen once. This CDR3 contains 13 residues. The germline V gene encodes CDR1 SQVTM and CDR2 ANQGSEA. The V gene lost 1 base and the J gene lost 5 bases, with 8 bases spanning the gap. V gene TRBV29-1 combines with J gene TRBJ2-2, with D perhaps TRBD2 (6 bases). The source was PBMCs, mostly from graft donor cells, collected 180 days after TCRalphabeta/CD19-depleted stem cell transplant. The receptor was derived from a male patient between 10 and 17 years old who had a stem cell transplant for acute lymphoblastic leukemia, so the T cells may come from the graft donor. DNA of the CDR3: TGCAGCGTTGAAGGTGGGGGGACCGGGGAGCTGTTTTTT. Protein: CSVEGGGTGELFF.